This TCR beta chain was identified in a study of cytomegalovirus exposure and HLA in healthy donors (dated by TCRdb to about 2017). About the full investigation: An earlier analysis of fewer than 750 of the donors reported 276 Gb of sequence data and 95 million to 140 million unique TCR beta sequences obtained from 150 million to 200 million T cells. Approximately 300 gigabases of sequencing data and about 92 million unique TCR sequences made up an early release that covered roughly 670 HLA-typed donors. Of the 300 to 500 genotyped donors, roughly 76% were placed in the genetic ancestry cluster associated with self-reported Caucasian donors. The study aimed to test whether cataloging public T cell receptors could reveal signatures of past pathogen exposure. Using immunosequencing, the study profiled T cell repertoires from about 610 subjects and related those repertoires to cytomegalovirus serostatus. Besides the first cohort of 666 subjects, a separate validation cohort made up of over a hundred different subjects was used. To predict cytomegalovirus infection status, the study combined high-throughput TCR immunosequencing, statistical association of individual TCRs with disease status, and machine learning. In a later analysis, previously published TCR beta repertoires from several hundred donors were re-analyzed and high-resolution HLA genotyping was added so that TCR occurrence patterns could be studied. The later analysis used no new phenotypic data to find candidate immune exposures, relying instead on TCR beta sequences and their occurrence across donors. In an earlier analysis of 587 of the donors, high-throughput TCR beta sequencing was used to judge whether each TCR beta V gene segment behaved as functional or pseudogenic. Donor age, sex, ethnicity and CMV serostatus were collected together with the repertoire data. A later genetic analysis used genome-wide SNP genotypes for about 60% of the roughly 670 donors, treating that subset as a discovery cohort. All discovery cohort repertoires had been generated on a single sequencing platform. HLA typing included class I and class II loci at four-digit resolution. The number of donors typed differed by locus, with roughly 629-640 for A, B, C, DRB1 and DQB1, roughly 520 for DQA1, over 600 for DPA1, and some 440 for DPB1. Roughly five DR-DQ haplotypes were handled as single units for association and clustering because linkage in the cohort was strong. Among a few hundred genotyped donors of the cohort, an average of about 240,000 unique TCR beta nucleotide sequences were sequenced per donor, about a sixth of them non-productive.

The CDR3, cysteine through phenylalanine, is 13 amino acids long. Kept here is only the CDR3 DNA, which spans 39 bases and is read in frame from base 1. V has 4 bases trimmed and J has 3 bases trimmed; junction bases matching no gene number 4. For CDR1 and CDR2, the germline V gene (reference sequence) lists SGHNT and YYREEE. Concerning this clone: Its specific antigen is unknown. The record has no base qualities; no much larger clone is one base away.

Study-wide conclusions, independent of this receptor: Cytomegalovirus status was reported to be diagnosed by the classifier with high specificity and sensitivity in both the original and validation cohorts. In a later analysis, HLA-associated TCR beta chains were found to be more clonally expanded and to have lower generation probabilities than equally common non-associated chains. Because HLA typing was unavailable for some donors at each locus, only the typed subset was used in association tests. According to a later analysis, TCR association rates differed among HLA loci, with DRB1 alleles showing the most associated TCRs and HLA-C alleles showing the fewest. The study listed 150 to 200 TCR beta chains as associated with cytomegalovirus. A cluster of highly shared sequence variants was judged likely to be a technical artifact of the sequencing pipeline. When HLA alleles, especially DR and DQ, strongly co-occurred, TCR associations were difficult to assign to individual alleles. At a false discovery rate of 0.05, a later analysis linked 16,000 or so TCR beta sequences to specific HLA alleles. This cohort had only TCR beta chains sequenced, and the lack of alpha or paired-chain data limited which features could be detected. According to a later analysis, most CMV-associated TCR beta chains appeared to be HLA-restricted, and the HLA associations seemed to be driven largely by CMV exposure. The only immune exposure information available for the cohort was CMV serostatus. Most TCR sequences were observed very rarely across donors, whereas some public TCRs were present in many individuals. Linkage disequilibrium might explain the correlated functional status among segregating V segments, but an unknown experimental factor could not be excluded. In an earlier analysis of about 600 of the donors, most TCR beta V segments appeared in productive rearrangements about 90% or about 30% of the time, broadly matching IMGT annotations. Because the 87-base-pair reads could not distinguish some IMGT-functional V segments, including TRBV6-2 and TRBV6-3, those segments were excluded. Sequencing depth was assumed to be roughly uniform across donors in the presence/absence analyses, though that assumption may not hold. A further reported finding was that TCR beta sequences accurately predicted the HLA-A and HLA-B alleles for most subjects in the first cohort. A later analysis reported that several top co-occurrence clusters appeared linked to parvovirus B19, influenza, CMV and Epstein-Barr virus. The authors suggested that the approach could potentially be generalized to other disease states and immunological phenotypes. Because counts were too low, about 15 rarely observed V segments, including chromosome 9 orphons, were left out of the earlier analysis of 587 of the donors. According to a later genetic analysis, donors in an Asian-associated ancestry cluster had fewer N-insertions in productive TCRs than the approximately 690-donor mean. A few of the identified cytomegalovirus-associated TCR beta chains were confirmed in vitro to be specific for cytomegalovirus antigens. V-gene and J-gene trimming of TCR beta chains was associated with a missense DCLRE1C variant in a later genetic analysis, and the association was replicated in an independent cohort.

In total, roughly 710 healthy bone marrow donors made up the cohort. All cohort members were sampled while nominally healthy, although unrecorded immune exposures were likely present. The donor tested CMV seronegative and was one of the 352 seronegative cohort members. A peripheral blood sample was collected from each donor, and TCR beta sequencing was performed on peripheral blood mononuclear cells. The Qiagen DNeasy Blood Extraction Kit was used to extract genomic DNA from the blood cell samples. Library prep was done by the immunoSEQ multiplex PCR assay. For the multiplex PCR, a mixture combining 60 forward primers for TCR Vbeta segments and 13 reverse primers for TCR Jbeta segments was used. Amplification of the CDR3 region of rearranged TCR beta genes was performed with a multiplex PCR assay on genomic DNA. The amplified TCR beta libraries were sequenced on the Illumina HiSeq System as 87-base-pair reads. Per the source publication's procedure: A later analysis tallied tens of millions of unique TCR beta chains across the approximately 670 repertoires, and about 10 million of those chains were shared by two or more donors. To remove PCR and sequencing errors, raw reads were error-corrected and collapsed into unique sequences using a nearest-neighbor algorithm that merged closely related sequences. Alignment of CDR3 sequences to IMGT reference sequences was used to assign V, D and J gene segments. For a sequence to be retained, a match of at least six nucleotides was required to both a V gene segment and a J gene segment. A rearrangement was called productive if the CDR3 had no stop codons and remained in frame with V and J, and every other rearrangement was called non-productive. CDR3 was defined according to IMGT convention as the region running from the second conserved V-encoded cysteine to the conserved J-encoded phenylalanine. Sequences without an unambiguous match to a single V gene segment were excluded from the earlier analysis of about 600 of the donors. An earlier analysis of fewer than 750 of the donors called V segments functional above 56.7% productive rearrangements and segregating when the between-donor standard deviation exceeded 5%. A statistical classification framework was built to diagnose cytomegalovirus status from the catalog of TCR beta chain sequences. A later analysis assigned V and J genes by comparing TCR nucleotide sequences with IMGT/GENE-DB human TR gene sequences. In a later analysis, CDR3 sequences and most-parsimonious VDJ recombination scenarios were assigned using the TCRdist pipeline. In a later analysis, every TCR beta chain was defined by the combination of its CDR3 amino acid sequence and its V-gene family, and reads without a unique V-gene family were dropped. In a later analysis, some 600 highly shared, low-generation-probability nucleotide sequences were removed to address suspected cross-contamination and a sequencing artifact. For each public chain, a later analysis derived a clonal expansion index from normalized ranks of inferred template counts within each repertoire. In a later analysis, generation probabilities were computed using a VDJ recombination model fitted to out-of-frame rearrangements, and the results were checked against IGoR. A later analysis scored TCR-TCR, TCR-HLA and TCR-CMV co-occurrence with hypergeometric tests, applying a repertoire-size bias correction to TCR pairs. A later analysis estimated false discovery rates by permuting HLA or CMV assignments 20 times. A later analysis grouped co-occurring TCRs with DBSCAN, adding TCRdist sequence similarity when clustering within HLA-allele-positive subsets. Repertoires with fewer than 30,000 or more than 120,000 public chains, plus five repertoires with anomalous nucleotide sharing, were excluded from co-occurrence clustering. The source is immuneACCESS, and TCRdb retained only in-frame sequences with V and J called. Part of the clones is not carried over; for the studies checked, unresolved V genes explain less than half of this, and the remainder is unexplained. Clone size and V and J calls were adopted from that table, with D and trimming inferred from the DNA. For this sample the table gives 90,000 to 100,000 clones, of which about four fifths were detected only once. The leading ten clones occupy less than 5% of the sample.

The rearrangement combines TRBV5-4 with TRBJ2-7; the junction holds 7 bases that match TRBD1. Sequenced sample: PBMCs. The TCR was taken from a woman aged 35 to 49 in good health and CMV-seronegative. CDR3 protein: CASSPRQGYEQYF. The DNA sequence reads TGTGCCAGCAGCCCGCGACAGGGCTACGAGCAGTACTTC.